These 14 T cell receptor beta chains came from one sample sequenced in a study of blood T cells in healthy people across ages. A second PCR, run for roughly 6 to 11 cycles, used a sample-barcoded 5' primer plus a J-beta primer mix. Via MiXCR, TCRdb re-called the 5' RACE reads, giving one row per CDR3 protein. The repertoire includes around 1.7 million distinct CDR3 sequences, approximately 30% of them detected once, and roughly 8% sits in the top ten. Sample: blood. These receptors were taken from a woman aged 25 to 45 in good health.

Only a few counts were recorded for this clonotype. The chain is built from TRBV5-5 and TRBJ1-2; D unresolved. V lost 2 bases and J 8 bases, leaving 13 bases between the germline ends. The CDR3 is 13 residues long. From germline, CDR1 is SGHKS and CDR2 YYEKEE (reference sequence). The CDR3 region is CASSFSTGWGYTF. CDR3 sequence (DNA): TGTGCCAGCAGCTTCTCGACGGGTTGGGGCTACACCTTC.

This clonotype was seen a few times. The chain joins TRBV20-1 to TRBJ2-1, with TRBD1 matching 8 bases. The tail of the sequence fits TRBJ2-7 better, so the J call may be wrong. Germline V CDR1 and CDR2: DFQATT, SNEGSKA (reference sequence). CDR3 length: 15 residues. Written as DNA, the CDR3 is TGCAGTGCTAGCCCCCGGGACAGGCCTTACAATGAGCAGTACTTC. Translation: CSASPRDRPYNEQYF.

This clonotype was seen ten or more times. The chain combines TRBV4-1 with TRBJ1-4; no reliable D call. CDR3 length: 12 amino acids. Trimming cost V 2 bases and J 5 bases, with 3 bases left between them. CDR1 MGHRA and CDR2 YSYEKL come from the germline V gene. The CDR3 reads CASSQPNEKLFF. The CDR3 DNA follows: TGCGCCAGCAGCCAACCCAATGAAAAACTGTTTTTT.

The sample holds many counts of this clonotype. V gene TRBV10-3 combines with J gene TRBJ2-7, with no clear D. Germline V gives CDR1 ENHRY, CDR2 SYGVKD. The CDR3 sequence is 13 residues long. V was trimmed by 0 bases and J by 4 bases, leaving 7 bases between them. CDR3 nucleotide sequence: TGTGCCATCAGTGAGTCATCCACATACGAGCAGTACTTC. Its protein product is CAISESSTYEQYF.

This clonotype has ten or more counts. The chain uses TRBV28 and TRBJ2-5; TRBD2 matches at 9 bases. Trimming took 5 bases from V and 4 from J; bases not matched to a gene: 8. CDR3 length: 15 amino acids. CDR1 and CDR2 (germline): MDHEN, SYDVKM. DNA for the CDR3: TGTGCCAGCAGTACACCCGGGACTAGCATAGAGACCCAGTACTTC. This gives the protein CASSTPGTSIETQYF.

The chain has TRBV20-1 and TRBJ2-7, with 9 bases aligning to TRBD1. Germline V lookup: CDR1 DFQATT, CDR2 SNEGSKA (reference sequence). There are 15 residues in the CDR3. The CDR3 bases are TGCAGCGCTCACCATCCGGGACAGGGATTCTACGAGCAGTACTTC. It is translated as CSAHHPGQGFYEQYF.

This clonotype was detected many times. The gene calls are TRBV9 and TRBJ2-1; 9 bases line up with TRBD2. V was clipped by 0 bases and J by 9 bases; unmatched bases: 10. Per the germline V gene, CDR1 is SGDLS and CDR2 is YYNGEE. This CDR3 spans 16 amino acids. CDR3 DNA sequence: TGTGCCAGCAGCGTAGATCCTAGCGGGGATGTCGGTGAGCAGTTCTTC. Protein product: CASSVDPSGDVGEQFF. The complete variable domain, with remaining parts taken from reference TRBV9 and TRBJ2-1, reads DSGVTQTPKHLITATGQRVTLRCSPRSGDLSVYWYQQSLDQGLQFLIQYYNGEERAKGNILERFSAQQFPDLHSELNLSSLELGDSALYFCASSVDPSGDVGEQFFGPGTRLTVL.

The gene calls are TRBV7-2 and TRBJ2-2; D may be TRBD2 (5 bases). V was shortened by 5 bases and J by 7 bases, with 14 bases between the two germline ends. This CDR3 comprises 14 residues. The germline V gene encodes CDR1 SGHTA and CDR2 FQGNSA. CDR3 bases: TGTGCCAGCAGCACCGGGGTTGTGGTCGGGGAGCTGTTTTTT. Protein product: CASSTGVVVGELFF. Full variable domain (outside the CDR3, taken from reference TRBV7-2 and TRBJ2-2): GAGVSQSPSNKVTEKGKDVELRCDPISGHTALYWYRQSLGQGLEFLIYFQGNSAPDKSGLPSDRFSAERTGGSVSTLTIQRTQQEDSAVYLCASSTGVVVGELFFGEGSRLTVL.

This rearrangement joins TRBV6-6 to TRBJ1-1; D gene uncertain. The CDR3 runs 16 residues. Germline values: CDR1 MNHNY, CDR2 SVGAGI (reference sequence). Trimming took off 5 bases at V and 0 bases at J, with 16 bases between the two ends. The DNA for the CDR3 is TGTGCCAGCAGTCCTAACCCTGAGGTCCTGAACACTGAAGCTTTCTTT. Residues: CASSPNPEVLNTEAFF.

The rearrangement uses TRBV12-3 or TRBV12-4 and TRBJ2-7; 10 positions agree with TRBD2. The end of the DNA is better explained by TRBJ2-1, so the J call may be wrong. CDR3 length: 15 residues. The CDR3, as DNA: TGTGCCAGCAGGAAGAGCGGGAGGGGGTTGGTGGAGCAGTTCTTC. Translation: CASRKSGRGLVEQFF.

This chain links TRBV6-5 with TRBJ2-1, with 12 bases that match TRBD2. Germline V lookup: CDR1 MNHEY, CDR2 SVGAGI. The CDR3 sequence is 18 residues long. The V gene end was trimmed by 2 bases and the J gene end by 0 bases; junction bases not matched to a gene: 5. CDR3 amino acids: CASSYRLAGASSYNEQFF. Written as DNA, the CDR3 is TGTGCCAGCAGTTACAGACTAGCGGGGGCCAGCTCCTACAATGAGCAGTTCTTC.

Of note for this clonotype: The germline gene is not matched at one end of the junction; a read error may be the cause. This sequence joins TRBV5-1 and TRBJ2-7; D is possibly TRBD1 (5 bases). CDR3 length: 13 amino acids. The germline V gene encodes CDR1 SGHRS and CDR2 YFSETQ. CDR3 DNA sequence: TGTGCCAGTAGTATCTCAGGGTCCTACGAGCAGTACTTC. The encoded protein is CASSISGSYEQYF.

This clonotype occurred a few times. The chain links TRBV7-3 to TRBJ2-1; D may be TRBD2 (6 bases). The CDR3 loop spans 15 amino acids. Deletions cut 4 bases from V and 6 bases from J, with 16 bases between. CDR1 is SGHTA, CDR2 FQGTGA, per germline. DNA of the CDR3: TGTGCCAGCAGCTCCGGGGGATGGTTTGGCAATGAGCAGTTCTTC. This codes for CASSSGGWFGNEQFF.

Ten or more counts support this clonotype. This CDR3 is CASSKSGGAYNEQFF. CDR3 in DNA: TGTGCCAGCAGCAAAAGCGGGGGGGCCTACAATGAGCAGTTCTTC. This rearrangement joins TRBV12-3 or TRBV12-4 to TRBJ2-1, with 10 bases aligning to TRBD2. Unmatched junction bases numbered 4, after V lost 6 bases and J lost 2 bases. The CDR3 has 15 residues.